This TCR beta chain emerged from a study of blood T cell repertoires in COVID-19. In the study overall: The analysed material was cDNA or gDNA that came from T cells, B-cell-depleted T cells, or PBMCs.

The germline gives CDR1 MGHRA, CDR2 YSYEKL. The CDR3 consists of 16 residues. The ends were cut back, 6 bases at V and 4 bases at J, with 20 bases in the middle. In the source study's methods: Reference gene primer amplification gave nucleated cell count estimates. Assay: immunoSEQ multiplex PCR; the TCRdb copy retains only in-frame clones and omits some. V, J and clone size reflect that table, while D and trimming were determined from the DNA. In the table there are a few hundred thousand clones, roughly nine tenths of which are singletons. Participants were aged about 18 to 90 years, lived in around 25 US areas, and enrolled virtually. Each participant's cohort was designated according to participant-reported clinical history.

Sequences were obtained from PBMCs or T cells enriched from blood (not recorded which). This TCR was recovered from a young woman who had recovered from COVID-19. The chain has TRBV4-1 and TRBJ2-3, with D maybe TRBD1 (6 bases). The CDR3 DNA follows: TGCGCCAGCAGATCCCAGACAGGACGAGCGGCAGATACGCAGTATTTT. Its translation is CASRSQTGRAADTQYF.